These 3 T cell receptor beta chains originate from one sample sequenced in a study of T cells in Graves' hyperthyroidism and ophthalmopathy. Researchers took RNA transcripts and amplified the TCR beta CDR3 regions from them. In the first-round RT-PCR of the TCR CDR3, the HTBI primer set was used. MiXCR, run by TCRdb on the multiplex PCR reads, gives a single entry per CDR3 protein. The repertoire consists of about 99,000 distinct CDR3 sequences, with about 45% occurring once and the leading ten covering about 26%. The sequenced sample was blood. All receptors come from a man in his forties or fifties with Graves' hyperthyroidism.

The CDR3 coding sequence is TGTGCCTGGAGTGTGAACTGGGGAAGGGAGAATGGCTACACCTTC. Residues: CAWSVNWGRENGYTF. V gene TRBV7-3 combines with J gene TRBJ1-2; unclear D gene. Germline V gives CDR1 SGHTA, CDR2 FQGTGA. This CDR3 region has 15 residues. Trimming cost V 11 bases and J 6 bases, with 25 bases left between them.

V gene TRBV13 combines with J gene TRBJ1-6; D is ambiguous. V was clipped by 3 bases and J by 4 bases, with 10 bases between them. The CDR3 contains 15 residues. Per the germline V gene, CDR1 is PRHDT and CDR2 is FYEKMQ (reference sequence). The CDR3 spells CASSFDRGYNSPLHF. Here the CDR3 DNA reads TGTGCCAGCAGCTTCGACCGGGGATATAATTCACCCCTCCACTTT.

This clonotype showed up many times. The chain joins TRBV6-2 or TRBV6-3 to TRBJ2-5; D is perhaps TRBD1 (5 bases). This CDR3 has 15 residues. CDR1 is MNHEY and CDR2 is SVGEGT in the germline V gene. V was clipped by 10 bases and J by 3 bases, with 21 bases between them. The CDR3 nucleotides read TGTGCCACCCGAGGTGCGACAGCCGGAGAAGAGACCCAGTACTTC. Translation: CATRGATAGEETQYF.